The 30 T cell receptor beta chains below all came from one sample that was sequenced in a study of read filtering for tumor transcriptome and immune sequencing. Molecular barcoded adaptors covering alpha/delta and beta/gamma chains were used on roughly 400 ng RNA. TCRdb reprocessed the reads via MiXCR and lists one record per CDR3 protein. This table has roughly 56,000 distinct CDR3 sequences, about 19% appearing once. Sequencing was performed on a population of CD138-negative cells sorted from bone marrow. The receptors were gathered from a donor at least 40 years old with multiple myeloma.

This clonotype was counted many times. V usage is TRBV6-1 and J usage is TRBJ2-3; D is perhaps TRBD2 (7 bases). The germline V and J ends were trimmed by 3 bases and 3 bases, with 16 bases remaining between them. The CDR3 consists of 16 residues. Germline values: CDR1 MNHNS, CDR2 SASEGT. This CDR3 reads CASSDRAGQKTDTQYF. In DNA, the CDR3 is TGTGCCAGCAGTGATAGAGCGGGACAAAAAACAGATACGCAGTATTTT.

This clonotype was seen repeatedly, ten times or more. The rearrangement links TRBV20-1 to TRBJ2-7; 7 bases fit TRBD1. The CDR3 contains 12 residues. From germline, CDR1 is DFQATT and CDR2 SNEGSKA (reference sequence). V shed 6 bases and J 0 bases; nucleotides not matched to a gene: 2. The CDR3 DNA follows: TGCAGTGCCAGACAGGGCTCCTACGAGCAGTACTTC. Translating it yields CSARQGSYEQYF.

This clonotype was found many times. The chain carries TRBV5-1 and TRBJ2-1; 8 positions match TRBD1. The CDR3 spans 15 residues. In germline, CDR1 is SGHRS, CDR2 YFSETQ. The V segment lost 0 bases and the J segment 7 bases; nucleotides outside the gene matches: 6. This chain's CDR3 is CASSLEGTGRNEQFF. In DNA, the CDR3 is TGCGCCAGCAGCTTGGAAGGGACAGGACGAAATGAGCAGTTCTTC.

This clonotype was recorded at least ten times. This chain joins TRBV19 and TRBJ2-1; D ambiguous. V lost 1 base to trimming and J lost 11 bases, with 12 bases between them. This CDR3 spans 13 amino acids. Germline V gene data show CDR1 as LNHDA and CDR2 as SQIVND (reference sequence). The CDR3 coding sequence is TGTGCCAGTAGTATAGGATCAGCGAGGCAGCAGTTCTTC. Its translation: CASSIGSARQQFF. Variable domain in full (rest from reference TRBV19 and TRBJ2-1): DGGITQSPKYLFRKEGQNVTLSCEQNLNHDAMYWYRQDPGQGLRLIYYSQIVNDFQKGDIAEGYSVSREKKESFPLTVTSAQKNPTAFYLCASSIGSARQQFFGPGTRLTVL.

In this sample, this clonotype turned up many times. The chain combines TRBV20-1 with TRBJ1-5; D is possibly TRBD1 (6 bases). Between the trimmed V and J ends, which lost 2 bases and 0 bases, there was a span of 11 bases. This CDR3 is built from 15 residues. Germline V gene sequence: CDR1 DFQATT, CDR2 SNEGSKA (reference sequence). The CDR3 region is CSARQQDSSNQPQHF. The CDR3 DNA reads TGCAGTGCTAGACAGCAGGACAGTAGCAATCAGCCCCAGCATTTT.

Ten or more counts support this clonotype. The chain links TRBV5-1 to TRBJ2-3; D is undetermined. This CDR3 has 12 amino acids. Per the germline V gene, CDR1 is SGHRS and CDR2 is YFSETQ. Trimming removed 2 bases from V and 5 bases from J, with 6 bases in between. Written as DNA, the CDR3 is TGCGCCAGCAGCTTCTCAGGAGATACGCAGTATTTT. Its translation is CASSFSGDTQYF.

This clonotype was counted only a few times. The germline gene is not matched at one end of the junction; a read error may be the cause. This sequence joins TRBV7-3 and TRBJ2-5, with 11 bases that match TRBD1. Germline values: CDR1 SGHTA, CDR2 FQGTGA. CDR3 length: 17 amino acids. CDR3 nucleotides: TGTGCCAGCAGCTTCGGGACAGGGGGTCCGGGGCAAGAGGCCCAGTACTTC. Its protein is CASSFGTGGPGQEAQYF.

This clonotype was counted between two and nine times. The rearrangement uses TRBV5-1 and TRBJ1-5; maybe TRBD1 (5 bases). Trimming took off 0 bases at V and 9 bases at J, with 19 bases between the two ends. The CDR3 has 16 amino acids. Germline CDR1 and CDR2: SGHRS and YFSETQ. CDR3 DNA: TGCGCCAGCAGCTTGGTCCCGGAACCCGCGAGGGGGCCCCAGCATTTT. Its protein is CASSLVPEPARGPQHF.

With respect to this clonotype: A read error may explain this, as a much larger clone is one base away. This chain uses TRBV20-1 with TRBJ1-2; D is possibly TRBD1 (6 bases). The CDR3 loop spans 14 amino acids. V dropped 7 bases and J dropped 0 bases, with 15 bases sitting between them. Germline loops: CDR1 DFQATT, CDR2 SNEGSKA (reference sequence). In DNA form, the CDR3 reads TGCAGTGTAGACAGGACATCTTCTAACTATGGCTACACCTTC. This translates into CSVDRTSSNYGYTF.

This clonotype was counted at least ten times. The rearrangement links TRBV20-1 to TRBJ1-2; D remains unclear. V lost 3 bases and J lost 3, with 2 bases in between. This CDR3 has 10 residues. Germline V gene sequence: CDR1 DFQATT, CDR2 SNEGSKA (reference sequence). CDR3 nucleotides: TGCAGTGCTAGGTACTATGGCTACACCTTC. Translation gives CSARYYGYTF.

This clonotype was seen ten or more times. V is TRBV3-1 and J is TRBJ1-1; no clear D. The CDR3 consists of 13 residues. Trimming stripped 3 bases from V and 2 bases from J, with 7 bases between. CDR1 and CDR2 from the germline V gene are LGHDT and YNNKEL (reference sequence). The CDR3 sequence is CASSQTVNTEAFF. The CDR3 DNA reads as TGTGCCAGCAGCCAGACTGTCAACACTGAAGCTTTCTTT.

This clonotype was seen only a few times. This rearrangement joins TRBV3-1 to TRBJ2-5, with D perhaps matching TRBD1 or TRBD2 (6 bases each). CDR1 and CDR2 (germline): LGHDT, YNNKEL (reference sequence). The CDR3 consists of 13 residues. The ends were cut back, 6 bases at V and 4 bases at J, with 12 bases in the middle. CDR3 nucleotide sequence: TGTGCCAGCAGTCTCCCGGGGGCAGAGACCCAGTACTTC. It codes for CASSLPGAETQYF.

This clonotype was detected many times. This chain uses TRBV7-2 with TRBJ2-3, with TRBD2 identical over 7 bases. In germline, CDR1 is SGHTA, CDR2 FQGNSA. J was trimmed by 4 bases and V by 7 bases; bases with no gene match: 8. The CDR3 covers 14 residues. The CDR3 is CASTVGGSADTQYF. The CDR3 coding sequence is TGTGCCAGCACCGTAGGCGGGAGTGCAGATACGCAGTATTTT.

In its sample, this clonotype was seen many times. The J gene is TRBJ2-5, the V gene TRBV28, with D unclear. There are 15 residues in the CDR3. Germline V lookup: CDR1 MDHEN, CDR2 SYDVKM. Trimming took off 1 base at V and 1 base at J, with 10 bases between the two ends. CDR3: CASSLSSRFQETQYF. In nucleotides, the CDR3 is TGTGCCAGCAGTTTATCATCGAGATTCCAAGAGACCCAGTACTTC.

Ten or more counts support this clonotype. A read error may produce the germline difference seen at one junction end. The genes are TRBV20-1 and TRBJ2-2, with D maybe TRBD2 (5 bases). Germline-derived CDR1 and CDR2 are DFQATT and SNEGSKA (reference sequence). The CDR3 runs to 13 residues. The CDR3 sequence: CNARGQYTGELFF. In DNA, the CDR3 is TGCAATGCTAGAGGGCAATACACCGGGGAGCTGTTTTTT.

The chain links TRBV6-1 to TRBJ2-7; maybe TRBD2 (6 bases). Looked up from germline, CDR1 is MNHNS and CDR2 is SASEGT. This CDR3 has 14 residues. With 4 bases removed from V and 0 bases from J, the gap between germline ends came to 10 bases. The CDR3 loop reads CASSVRENSYEQYF. The DNA for the CDR3 is TGTGCCAGCAGTGTACGGGAGAACTCCTACGAGCAGTACTTC.

This clonotype was seen repeatedly, ten times or more. V usage is TRBV20-1 and J usage is TRBJ2-4; D unclear. The germline V and J ends were trimmed by 5 bases and 0 bases, with 8 bases remaining between them. The CDR3 contains 13 residues. Germline CDR1 DFQATT, CDR2 SNEGSKA (reference sequence). In nucleotides, the CDR3 is TGCAGTGCTCGCCAAGTAGCCAAAAACATTCAGTACTTC. This gives the protein CSARQVAKNIQYF.

As to this clonotype: A read error may be the cause here, since a much bigger clone is one base away. Given the absence of the conserved phenylalanine or tryptophan at the CDR3 end, a read error is likely. V usage is TRBV10-3 and J usage is TRBJ2-1; 9 bases fit TRBD2. CDR1 and CDR2 from the germline V gene are ENHRY and SYGVKD. This CDR3 contains 12 residues. V dropped 4 bases and J dropped 12; count of bases not matched to a gene: 4. CDR3 nucleotides: TGTGCCATCAGTGGGTCGACTAGCGGGCAGTTCTAC. It yields the protein CAISGSTSGQFY.

The rearrangement uses TRBV20-1 and TRBJ2-4; D gene uncertain. The CDR3 runs 13 residues. CDR1 and CDR2 (germline): DFQATT, SNEGSKA (reference sequence). Trimming pared 2 bases from V and 8 bases from J, leaving 13 bases between. In DNA, the CDR3 is TGCAGTGCTAGACGAACCTGGTCGGACATTCAGTACTTC. It yields the protein CSARRTWSDIQYF.

This clonotype was found many times. CDR3 in DNA: TGTGCCAGCAGTAAAAGGGACGAGAACACTGAAGCTTTCTTT. Protein: CASSKRDENTEAFF. J is TRBJ1-1 and V is TRBV6-1, with D possibly TRBD1 on 5 matching bases. Trimming removed 5 bases at V and 1 base at J, with 11 bases between. CDR1 MNHNS and CDR2 SASEGT come from the germline V gene. This CDR3 spans 14 amino acids.

This clonotype was counted at least ten times. CDR3 amino acids: CASSFGGGPYEQYF. In DNA form, the CDR3 reads TGTGCCAGCAGTTTTGGAGGGGGCCCCTACGAGCAGTACTTC. J is TRBJ2-7 and V is TRBV12-3 or TRBV12-4; tentative D call: TRBD1 (7 bases). The CDR3 extends over 14 amino acids. Trimming removed 3 bases from V and 2 bases from J, with 11 bases in between.

At least ten counts were recorded for this clonotype. This rearrangement joins TRBV28 to TRBJ1-1; D unclear. Germline CDR1 is MDHEN and CDR2 is SYDVKM. CDR3 length: 16 amino acids. V gave up 2 bases and J gave up 2 bases, with 15 bases separating them. The CDR3 nucleotides read TGTGCCAGCAGTTTAGGACCGGCAGAGAAAAACACTGAAGCTTTCTTT. It translates to CASSLGPAEKNTEAFF.

This clonotype was seen a single time. Just one base apart from a much larger clone, this may be a read error. The chain couples TRBV14 to TRBJ2-3, with D hard to call. V was clipped by 2 bases and J by 4 bases, with 7 bases between them. In germline, CDR1 is SGHDN, CDR2 FVKESK. This CDR3 comprises 13 residues. The CDR3 reads CASSQRGADTQYF. In DNA form, the CDR3 reads TGTGCCAGCAGCCAAAGAGGAGCAGATACGCAGTATTTT.

The table lists this clonotype with many counts. This chain links TRBV10-3 with TRBJ2-7, with 7 bases identical to TRBD2. V gave up 11 bases and J gave up 7 bases; unmatched junction bases: 11. CDR3 length equals 12 residues. CDR1 and CDR2 (germline): ENHRY, SYGVKD. This chain's CDR3 is CASGRPGMEQYF. The CDR3 DNA reads TGTGCCTCCGGGAGGCCCGGTATGGAGCAGTACTTC.

The chain employs TRBV19 and TRBJ2-7; the D gene is possibly TRBD2 (5 bases). V dropped 6 bases and J dropped 6 bases, with 21 bases sitting between them. Germline CDR1 is LNHDA and CDR2 is SQIVND (reference sequence). CDR3 length equals 15 residues. Written as DNA, the CDR3 is TGTGCCAGTAGAAGGGTCTCCTCCGGAGGACTCGAGCAGTACTTC. It translates to CASRRVSSGGLEQYF.

This clonotype was seen at least ten times. CDR3 sequence: CSARDETEGTDTQYF. Here the CDR3 DNA reads TGCAGTGCTAGAGATGAGACGGAGGGCACAGATACGCAGTATTTT. This chain uses TRBV20-1 with TRBJ2-3; D might be TRBD2 (5 bases). CDR1 and CDR2 (germline): DFQATT, SNEGSKA (reference sequence). The V end lost 0 bases, the J end lost 1 base, and 11 bases lay between the germline ends. The CDR3 is made up of 15 amino acids.

The sample holds many counts of this clonotype. The V call is TRBV7-2, the J call TRBJ2-7; D is unresolved. The CDR3 consists of 13 residues. Germline CDR1 SGHTA, CDR2 FQGNSA. Trimming stripped 3 bases from V and 8 bases from J, with 14 bases between. The CDR3: CASSLSVIEKQYF. The CDR3 DNA reads TGTGCCAGCAGCTTGTCGGTGATTGAGAAGCAGTACTTC. The variable domain in full, with the rest retrieved from reference TRBV7-2 and TRBJ2-7, is GAGVSQSPSNKVTEKGKDVELRCDPISGHTALYWYRQSLGQGLEFLIYFQGNSAPDKSGLPSDRFSAERTGGSVSTLTIQRTQQEDSAVYLCASSLSVIEKQYFGPGTRLTVT.

This clonotype was recorded at least ten times. This chain joins TRBV20-1 and TRBJ1-1, with D possibly TRBD1 on 6 matching bases. Looked up from germline, CDR1 is DFQATT and CDR2 is SNEGSKA (reference sequence). The CDR3 is made up of 14 amino acids. V lost 6 bases and J 1 base, leaving 15 bases between the germline ends. In DNA form, the CDR3 reads TGCAGTGCCCAGAGGGGGGGGCAGAACACTGAAGCTTTCTTT. It yields the protein CSAQRGGQNTEAFF.

This clonotype was seen at least ten times. DNA for the CDR3: TGCAGTGCTAAACTACACCAAGAGACCCAGTACTTC. Encoded protein: CSAKLHQETQYF. This chain uses TRBV20-1 with TRBJ2-5; D gene uncertain. The V and J ends lost 4 bases and 0 bases respectively, with 6 bases between them. Germline V gene sequence: CDR1 DFQATT, CDR2 SNEGSKA (reference sequence). The CDR3 length is 12 residues.

This clonotype appeared many times. The V call is TRBV28, the J call TRBJ1-4; TRBD1 matches 9 bases. The CDR3 sequence is 16 residues long. The ends lost 6 bases at V and 7 bases at J; junction bases unmatched: 12. The germline CDR1 and CDR2 sequences are MDHEN and SYDVKM. The CDR3 DNA reads as TGTGCCAGCAGCACGTCGGGACAGGGAAAGATTGAAAAACTGTTTTTT. This gives the protein CASSTSGQGKIEKLFF.